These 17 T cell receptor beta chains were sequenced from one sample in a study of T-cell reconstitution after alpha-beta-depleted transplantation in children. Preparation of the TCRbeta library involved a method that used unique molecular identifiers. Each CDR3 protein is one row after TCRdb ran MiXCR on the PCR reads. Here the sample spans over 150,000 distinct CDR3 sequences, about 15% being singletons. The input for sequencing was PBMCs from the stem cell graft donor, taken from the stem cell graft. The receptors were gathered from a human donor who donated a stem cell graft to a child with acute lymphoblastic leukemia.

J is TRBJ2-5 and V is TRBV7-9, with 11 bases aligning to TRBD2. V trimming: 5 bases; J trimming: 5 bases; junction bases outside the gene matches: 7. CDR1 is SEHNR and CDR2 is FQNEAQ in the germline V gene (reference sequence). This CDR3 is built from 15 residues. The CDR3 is CASSPLAGGQETQYF. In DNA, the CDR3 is TGTGCCAGCAGCCCCCTAGCGGGAGGACAGGAGACCCAGTACTTC.

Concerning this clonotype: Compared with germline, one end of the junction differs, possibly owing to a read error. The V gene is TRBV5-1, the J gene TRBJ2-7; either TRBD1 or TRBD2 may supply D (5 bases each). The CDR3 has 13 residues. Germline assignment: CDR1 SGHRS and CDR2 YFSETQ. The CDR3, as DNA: TGCGCCAGCAGCTTGACACAACGGGACGAGCATTACTTT. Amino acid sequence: CASSLTQRDEHYF.

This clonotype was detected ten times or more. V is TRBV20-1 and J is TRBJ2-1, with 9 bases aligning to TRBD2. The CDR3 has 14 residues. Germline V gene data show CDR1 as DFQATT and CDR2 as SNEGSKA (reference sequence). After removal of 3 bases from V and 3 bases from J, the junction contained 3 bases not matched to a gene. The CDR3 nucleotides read TGCAGTGCTAGTATAGCGGGAGTCTACAATGAGCAGTTCTTC. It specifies CSASIAGVYNEQFF.

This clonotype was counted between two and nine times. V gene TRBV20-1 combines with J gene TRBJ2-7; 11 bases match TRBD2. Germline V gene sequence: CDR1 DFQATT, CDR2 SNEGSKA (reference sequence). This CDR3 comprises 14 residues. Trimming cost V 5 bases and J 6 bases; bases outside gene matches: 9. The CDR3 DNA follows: TGCAGTGCTGTTGGACTAGCGGGTCCCATCGAGCAGTACTTC. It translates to CSAVGLAGPIEQYF.

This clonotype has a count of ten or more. The CDR3 coding sequence is TGTGCCAGCAGCTTAGGCCCCTGGGGGGCGGTCCAAGAGACCCAGTACTTC. This gives the protein CASSLGPWGAVQETQYF. V and J are TRBV5-6 and TRBJ2-5; D tentatively fits TRBD1 or TRBD2 (6 bases each). Looked up from germline, CDR1 is SGHDT and CDR2 is YYEEEE. With 2 bases removed from V and 1 base from J, the gap between germline ends came to 18 bases. The length of the CDR3 is 17 residues.

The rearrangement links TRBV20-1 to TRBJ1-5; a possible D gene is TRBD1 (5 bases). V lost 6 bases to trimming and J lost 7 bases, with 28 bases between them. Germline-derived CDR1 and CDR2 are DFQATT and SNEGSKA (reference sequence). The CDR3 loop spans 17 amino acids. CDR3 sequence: CSATGGWGWLVGQPQHF. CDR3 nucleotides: TGCAGTGCCACGGGAGGGTGGGGGTGGTTAGTCGGCCAGCCCCAGCATTTT.

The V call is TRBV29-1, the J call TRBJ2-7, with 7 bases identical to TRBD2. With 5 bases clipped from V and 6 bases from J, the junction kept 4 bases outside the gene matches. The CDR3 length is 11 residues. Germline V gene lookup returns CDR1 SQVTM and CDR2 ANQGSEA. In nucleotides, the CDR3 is TGCAGCGTTCCTGGACTAGTCGAGCAGTACTTC. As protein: CSVPGLVEQYF.

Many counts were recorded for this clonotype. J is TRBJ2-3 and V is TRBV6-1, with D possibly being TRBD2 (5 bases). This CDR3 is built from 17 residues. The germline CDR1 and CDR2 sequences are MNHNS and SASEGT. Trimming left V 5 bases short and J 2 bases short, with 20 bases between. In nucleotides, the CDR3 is TGTGCCAGCAGTAAAGTTATCAGCGGCCTTACCACAGATACGCAGTATTTT. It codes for CASSKVISGLTTDTQYF.

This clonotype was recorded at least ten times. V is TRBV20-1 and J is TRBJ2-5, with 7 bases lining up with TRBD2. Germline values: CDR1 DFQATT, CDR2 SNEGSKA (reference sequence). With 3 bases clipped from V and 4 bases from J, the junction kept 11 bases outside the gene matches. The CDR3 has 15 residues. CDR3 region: CSASFLAGVRETQYF. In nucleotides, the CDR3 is TGCAGTGCTAGCTTTTTGGCGGGAGTACGAGAGACCCAGTACTTC.

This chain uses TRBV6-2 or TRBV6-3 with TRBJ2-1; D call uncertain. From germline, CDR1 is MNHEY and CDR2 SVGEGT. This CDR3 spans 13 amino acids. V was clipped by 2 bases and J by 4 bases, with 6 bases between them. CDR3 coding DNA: TGTGCCAGCAGTTACCTCGGGTACAATGAGCAGTTCTTC. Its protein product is CASSYLGYNEQFF.

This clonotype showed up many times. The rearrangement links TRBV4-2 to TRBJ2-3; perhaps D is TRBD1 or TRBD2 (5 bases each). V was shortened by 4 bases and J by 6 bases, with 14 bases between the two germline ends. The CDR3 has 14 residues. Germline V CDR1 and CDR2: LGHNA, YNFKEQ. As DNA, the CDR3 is TGTGCCAGCAGCCCCCGGACTGCAGGGGATACGCAGTATTTT. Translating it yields CASSPRTAGDTQYF.

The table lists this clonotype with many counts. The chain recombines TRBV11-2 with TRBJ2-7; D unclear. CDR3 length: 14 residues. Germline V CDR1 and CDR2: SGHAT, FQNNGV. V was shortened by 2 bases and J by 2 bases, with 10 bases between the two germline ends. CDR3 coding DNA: TGTGCCAGCAGCTTATGGGTTAGAACCTACGAGCAGTACTTC. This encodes CASSLWVRTYEQYF.

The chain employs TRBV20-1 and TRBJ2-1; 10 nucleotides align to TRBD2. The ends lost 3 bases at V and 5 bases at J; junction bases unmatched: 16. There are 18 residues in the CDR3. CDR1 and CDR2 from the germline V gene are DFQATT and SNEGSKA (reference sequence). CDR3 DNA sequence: TGCAGTGCTAGTTTCCAGCGGGAGGGCAATTATTTCGACAATGAGCAGTTCTTC. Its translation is CSASFQREGNYFDNEQFF.

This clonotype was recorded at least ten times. CDR3 residues: CSASEGFDEKLFF. CDR3 nucleotide sequence: TGCAGTGCTAGTGAGGGATTCGATGAAAAACTGTTTTTT. The chain joins TRBV20-1 to TRBJ1-4, with D uncertain. The CDR3 length is 13 residues. Trimming removed 3 bases at V and 6 bases at J, with 11 bases between. Germline CDR1 and CDR2: DFQATT and SNEGSKA (reference sequence).

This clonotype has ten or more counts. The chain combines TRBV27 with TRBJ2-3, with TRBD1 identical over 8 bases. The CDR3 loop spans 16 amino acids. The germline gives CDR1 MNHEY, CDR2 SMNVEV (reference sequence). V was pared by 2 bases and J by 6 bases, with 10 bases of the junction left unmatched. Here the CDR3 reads CASSLGQGDRFDTQYF. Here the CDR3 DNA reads TGTGCCAGCAGTTTAGGGCAGGGGGACAGGTTCGATACGCAGTATTTT.

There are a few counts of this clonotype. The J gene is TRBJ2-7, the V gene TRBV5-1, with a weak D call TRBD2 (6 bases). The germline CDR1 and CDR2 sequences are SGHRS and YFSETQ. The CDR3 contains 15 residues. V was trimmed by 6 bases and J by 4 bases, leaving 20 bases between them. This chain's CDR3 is CASKPRAGWEYEQYF. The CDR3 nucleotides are TGCGCCAGCAAACCCCGGGCGGGGTGGGAATACGAGCAGTACTTC.

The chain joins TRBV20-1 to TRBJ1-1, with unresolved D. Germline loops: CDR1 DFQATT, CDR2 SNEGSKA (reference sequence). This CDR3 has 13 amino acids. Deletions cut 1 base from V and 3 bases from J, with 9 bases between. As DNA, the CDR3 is TGCAGTGCTAGAGCTCGGGGTGACACTGAAGCTTTCTTT. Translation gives CSARARGDTEAFF.